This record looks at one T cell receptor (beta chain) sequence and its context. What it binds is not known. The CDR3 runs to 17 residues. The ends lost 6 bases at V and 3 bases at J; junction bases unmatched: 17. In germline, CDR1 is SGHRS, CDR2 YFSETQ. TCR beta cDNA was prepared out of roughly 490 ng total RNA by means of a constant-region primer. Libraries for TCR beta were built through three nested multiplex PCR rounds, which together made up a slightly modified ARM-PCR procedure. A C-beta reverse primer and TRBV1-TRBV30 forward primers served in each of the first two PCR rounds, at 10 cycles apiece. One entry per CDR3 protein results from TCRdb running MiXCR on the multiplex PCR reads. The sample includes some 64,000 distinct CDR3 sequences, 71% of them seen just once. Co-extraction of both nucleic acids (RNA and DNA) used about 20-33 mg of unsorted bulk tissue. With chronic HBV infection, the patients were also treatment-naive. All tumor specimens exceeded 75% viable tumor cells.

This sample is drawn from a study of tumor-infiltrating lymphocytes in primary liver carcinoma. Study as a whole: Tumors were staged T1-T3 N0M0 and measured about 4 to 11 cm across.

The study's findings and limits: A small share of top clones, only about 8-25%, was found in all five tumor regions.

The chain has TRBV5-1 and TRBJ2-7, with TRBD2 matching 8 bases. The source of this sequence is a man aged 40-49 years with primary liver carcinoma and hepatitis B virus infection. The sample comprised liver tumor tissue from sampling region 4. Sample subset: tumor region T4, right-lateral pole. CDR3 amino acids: CASTPGLSGGPNYEQYF. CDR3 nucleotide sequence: TGCGCCAGCACCCCCGGACTATCGGGAGGGCCTAACTACGAGCAGTACTTC.